This TCR beta chain is drawn from a study of OX40 agonist ivuxolimab in advanced cancers. Study as a whole: Intravenous ivuxolimab was administered to patients every 2 weeks at 0.01 to 10 mg/kg. It was permissible to have had prior anti-PD-1, anti-PD-L1 or anti-CTLA-4 therapy, and around 40% had some.

The method was immunoSEQ multiplex PCR; TCRdb's version includes in-frame clones alone and lacks a portion of them. The table shows roughly 91,000 clones, with roughly 95% occurring only once. The CDR3 is 17 amino acids. Germline CDR1 and CDR2: SNHLY and FYNNEI. Trimming took off 3 bases at V and 0 bases at J, with 15 bases between the two ends. The TCR originated in an adult with an advanced solid tumor such as melanoma, head and neck, liver or kidney cancer. The chain links TRBV2 to TRBJ1-5; perhaps TRBD1 as D (5 bases). The sample consisted of CD4+ or CD8+ T cells sorted from blood, taken in a trial of the OX40 agonist ivuxolimab. The CDR3 sequence: CASSDPPRDYSNQPQHF. CDR3 nucleotide sequence: TGTGCCAGCAGTGACCCCCCCCGGGACTATAGCAATCAGCCCCAGCATTTT. Based on the CDR3 plus reference TRBV2 and TRBJ1-5, the full variable domain is EPEVTQTPSHQVTQMGQEVILRCVPISNHLYFYWYRQILGQKVEFLVSFYNNEISEKSEIFDDQFSVERPDGSNFTLKIRSTKLEDSAMYFCASSDPPRDYSNQPQHFGDGTRLSIL.